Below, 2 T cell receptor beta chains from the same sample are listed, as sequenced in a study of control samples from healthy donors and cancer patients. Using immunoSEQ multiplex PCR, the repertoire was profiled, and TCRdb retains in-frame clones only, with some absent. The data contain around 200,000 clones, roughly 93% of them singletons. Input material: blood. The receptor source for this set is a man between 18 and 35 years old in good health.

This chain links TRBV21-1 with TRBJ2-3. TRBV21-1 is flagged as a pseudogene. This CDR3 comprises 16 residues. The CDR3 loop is CASSKCHGLCTDTQYF. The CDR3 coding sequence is TGTGCCAGCAGCAAATGCCACGGATTATGCACAGATACGCAGTATTTT.

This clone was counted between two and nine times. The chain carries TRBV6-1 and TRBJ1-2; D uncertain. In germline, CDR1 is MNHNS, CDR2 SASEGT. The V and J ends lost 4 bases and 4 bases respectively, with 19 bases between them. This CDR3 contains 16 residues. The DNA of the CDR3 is TGTGCCAGCAGTGTAGAAAACCGGGAGCTATCCTATGGCTACACCTTC. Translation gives CASSVENRELSYGYTF.